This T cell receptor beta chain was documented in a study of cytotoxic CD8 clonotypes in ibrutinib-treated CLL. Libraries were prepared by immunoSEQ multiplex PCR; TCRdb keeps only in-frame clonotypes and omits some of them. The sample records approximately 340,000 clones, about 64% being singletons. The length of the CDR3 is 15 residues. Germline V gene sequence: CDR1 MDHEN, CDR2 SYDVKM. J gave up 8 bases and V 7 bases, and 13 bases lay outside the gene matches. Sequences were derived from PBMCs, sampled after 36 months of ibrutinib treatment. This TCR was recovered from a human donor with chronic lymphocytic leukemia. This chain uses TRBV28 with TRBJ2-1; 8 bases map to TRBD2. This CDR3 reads CASTSGGARLYEQFF. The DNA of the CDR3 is TGTGCCAGCACCTCCGGGGGGGCCCGCCTTTATGAGCAGTTCTTC.